This TCR beta chain came from a study of blood T cell repertoires in COVID-19. Study at large: COVID-19 samples from acute and convalescent phases originated in the United States, Italy and Spain. The cDNA or gDNA used as material had been derived from T cells, B-cell-depleted T cells, or PBMCs.

This CDR3 region has 15 residues. Germline CDR1 reads SGHNT; CDR2 reads YYREEE (reference sequence). The V end was cut by 4 bases, the J end by 0 bases, with 13 bases between. Original methodology: Using reference gene primer amplification, nucleated cell counts were estimated. Profiled with immunoSEQ multiplex PCR; TCRdb holds only in-frame clones, not every one. V, J and clone size are those of that table, while D and trimming were read from the DNA. The data contain 130,000 to 150,000 clones, roughly 79% of them singletons. V is TRBV5-4 and J is TRBJ1-1; a possible D gene is TRBD1 (5 bases). The source of this sequence is a human donor with acute or convalescent COVID-19. The donor label of this sample is uncertain. Sequencing input: peripheral blood. CDR3 DNA: TGTGCCAGCAGCCGCGGGGGGGGAATGAACACTGAAGCTTTCTTT. Translated: CASSRGGGMNTEAFF.